This record covers a single T cell receptor beta chain. The antigen this receptor binds is unknown. Qualities for individual bases were not recorded, and no much larger clone is one base off. Library generation was performed with the immunoSEQ multiplex PCR assay. A mixture of 60 forward primers for TCR Vbeta segments and 13 reverse primers for TCR Jbeta segments was used in the multiplex PCR. The CDR3 region of rearranged TCR beta genes was amplified from genomic DNA with a multiplex PCR assay. On the Illumina HiSeq System, the amplified TCR beta libraries were sequenced as 87-base-pair reads. From the authors' description of their analysis: Across the 700 or so repertoires, a later analysis counted around 80 million unique TCR beta chains, around 11 million of which were shared by at least two donors. Raw reads were error-corrected and collapsed into unique sequences with a nearest-neighbor algorithm that merged closely related sequences to remove PCR and sequencing errors. To assign V, D and J gene segments, CDR3 sequences were aligned to IMGT reference sequences. For a sequence to be retained, at least a six-nucleotide match to both a V gene segment and a J gene segment was required. Rearrangements were called productive when the CDR3 lacked stop codons and stayed in frame with V and J; all others were non-productive. CDR3 was defined according to IMGT convention as the region running from the second conserved V-encoded cysteine to the conserved J-encoded phenylalanine. Sequences without an unambiguous match to a single V gene segment were excluded from the earlier analysis of about 600 of the donors. In an earlier analysis of 587 of the donors, V segments were called functional above 56.7% productive rearrangements and were called segregating when the between-donor standard deviation exceeded 5%. A statistical classification framework was built for diagnosing cytomegalovirus status from the catalog of TCR beta chain sequences. V and J gene assignment, in a later analysis, came from comparing TCR nucleotide sequences with IMGT/GENE-DB human TR gene sequences. Using the TCRdist pipeline, a later analysis assigned CDR3 sequences along with most-parsimonious VDJ recombination scenarios. In a later analysis, each TCR beta chain was defined by its CDR3 amino acid sequence together with its V-gene family, and reads lacking a unique V-gene family were excluded. A later analysis removed 600 or so highly shared, low-generation-probability nucleotide sequences to deal with suspected cross-contamination and a sequencing artifact. In a later analysis, a clonal expansion index for each public chain was calculated from normalized within-repertoire ranks of inferred template counts. In a later analysis, generation probabilities were computed with a VDJ recombination model fitted to out-of-frame rearrangements, and the resulting probabilities were checked against IGoR. Hypergeometric tests were used in a later analysis to score TCR-TCR, TCR-HLA and TCR-CMV co-occurrence, with a repertoire-size bias correction applied to the TCR pairs. To estimate false discovery rates, a later analysis permuted the HLA or CMV assignments 20 times. In a later analysis, co-occurring TCRs were grouped with DBSCAN, and TCRdist sequence similarity was added when clustering was performed within HLA-allele-positive subsets. Co-occurrence clustering excluded repertoires with fewer than 30,000 or more than 120,000 public chains, plus five with anomalous nucleotide sharing. Drawn from immuneACCESS, this table holds only the in-frame rearrangements with V and J called that TCRdb kept. Clones are partly lost; checked studies trace under half to an unresolved V gene and leave the rest unexplained. V, J and clone size are those of that table, while D and trimming were read from the DNA. This sample has 280,000 or so clones in its table, and approximately 90% of those were observed once. The leading ten clones occupy approximately 2% of the sample.

CDR1 SQVTM and CDR2 ANQGSEA are derived from the germline V gene. From cysteine to phenylalanine, the CDR3 is 16 amino acids long. Only CDR3 DNA remains: 48 bases, in frame from the first base. V lost 4 bases and J lost 3 bases, and the count of bases not matched to a germline gene is 10. The cohort consisted of 650 to 700 healthy bone marrow donors. All cohort members were sampled while nominally healthy, although unrecorded immune exposures were likely present. The donor tested CMV seronegative, placing the donor among the 352 seronegative members of the cohort. A peripheral blood sample was collected from each donor, and TCR beta sequencing was performed on peripheral blood mononuclear cells. The Qiagen DNeasy Blood Extraction Kit was used to extract genomic DNA from the blood cell samples. This sample was included in a study of cytomegalovirus exposure and HLA in healthy donors (dated by TCRdb to about 2017). Broadly, across the study: According to an earlier analysis of 550 to 750 of the donors, about 179 million T cells yielded 117 million unique TCR beta sequences and 250 to 350 Gb of sequence data. All discovery cohort repertoires had been generated on a single sequencing platform. The T cell repertoires of 700 or so subjects were profiled by immunosequencing and related to cytomegalovirus serostatus. Along with the roughly 670-subject first cohort, a separate validation cohort of some 130 different subjects was used. Donor age, sex, ethnicity and CMV serostatus were compiled alongside the repertoire data. The study combined high-throughput TCR immunosequencing, statistical association of individual TCRs with disease status, and machine learning to predict cytomegalovirus infection status. Typing coverage varied by locus: roughly 629-630 donors for A, B, C, DRB1 and DQB1; roughly 560 for DQA1; more than 600 for DPA1; roughly 470 for DPB1. Because of strong linkage in the cohort, roughly 5 DR-DQ haplotypes were treated as single units for association and clustering. An earlier analysis of fewer than 700 of the donors applied high-throughput TCR beta sequencing to assess whether each TCR beta V gene segment acted as functional or pseudogenic. An early release that covered fewer than 800 HLA-typed donors contained around 330 gigabases of sequencing data and 85 million to 100 million unique TCR sequences. The study aimed to test whether signatures of past pathogen exposure could be identified by cataloging public T cell receptors. HLA typing covered class I and class II loci at four-digit resolution. On average, about 200,000 unique TCR beta nucleotide sequences were sequenced per donor among about 400 genotyped donors of the cohort, with 15% to 20% of those sequences being non-productive. A later genetic analysis took genome-wide SNP genotypes for about three fifths of the roughly 670 donors and used that subset as a discovery cohort. In the later analysis, no new phenotypic data were used to find candidate immune exposures; instead, reliance was placed on TCR beta sequences and their occurrence across donors. In a later analysis, previously published TCR beta repertoires from 670 or so donors were re-analyzed and high-resolution HLA genotyping was added so that TCR occurrence patterns could be studied. Of the 300 to 500 genotyped donors, approximately 81% were placed in the genetic ancestry cluster associated with self-reported Caucasian donors.

Overall results and qualifications from the work: Linkage disequilibrium might explain the correlated functional status among segregating V segments, but an unknown experimental factor could not be ruled out. Because counts were too low, around 17 rarely observed V segments, including chromosome 9 orphons, were left out of the earlier analysis of some 600 of the donors. According to the authors, the approach could potentially be generalized to other disease states and immunological phenotypes. CMV serostatus was the only immune exposure information available for the cohort. According to a later analysis, most CMV-associated TCR beta chains appeared to be HLA-restricted, and the HLA associations seemed to be driven largely by CMV exposure. A cluster of highly shared sequence variants was judged likely to be a technical artifact of the sequencing pipeline. A later genetic analysis associated a missense DCLRE1C variant with V-gene and J-gene trimming of TCR beta chains, and an independent cohort replicated the association. Compared with the approximately 700-donor mean, donors in an Asian-associated ancestry cluster had fewer N-insertions in productive TCRs, according to a later genetic analysis. Assigning TCR associations to individual alleles was difficult when HLA alleles, especially DR and DQ, strongly co-occurred. According to a later analysis, TCR association rates differed among HLA loci, with DRB1 alleles showing the most associated TCRs and HLA-C alleles showing the fewest. Some IMGT-functional V segments, including TRBV6-2 and TRBV6-3, could not be distinguished by the 87-base-pair reads and were therefore excluded. In both the original and validation cohorts, the classifier was reported to diagnose cytomegalovirus status with high specificity and sensitivity. Roughly uniform sequencing depth across donors was assumed in presence/absence analyses, although this assumption may not hold. Several of the top co-occurrence clusters appeared to be linked to parvovirus B19, influenza, CMV and Epstein-Barr virus, according to a later analysis. Because some donors lacked HLA typing at each locus, the association tests relied only on the typed subset. A further reported finding was that TCR beta sequences accurately predicted the HLA-A and HLA-B alleles for most subjects in the first cohort. An earlier analysis of approximately 530 of the donors showed that most TCR beta V segments appeared in productive rearrangements either about 87% or about 30% of the time, which broadly matched IMGT annotations. In this cohort, only TCR beta chains were sequenced, and detectable features were limited by the absence of alpha or paired-chain data. In a later analysis, HLA-associated TCR beta chains were found to be more clonally expanded and to have lower generation probabilities than equally common non-associated chains. A few of the identified cytomegalovirus-associated TCR beta chains were confirmed in vitro to be specific for cytomegalovirus antigens. Across donors, most TCR sequences were observed very rarely, whereas some public TCRs were present in many individuals. In a later analysis, some 17,000 TCR beta sequences were associated with specific HLA alleles at a false discovery rate of 0.05. The study listed around 160 TCR beta chains as associated with cytomegalovirus.

Recombination joined TRBV29-1 with TRBJ1-5; 9 of the junction bases match TRBD1. This TCR was sampled from a woman aged 18-29 years in good health and CMV-seronegative. The sample consisted of PBMCs. This receptor carries the CDR3 CSVVWGTGPSNQPQHF. The sequenced DNA: TGCAGCGTTGTCTGGGGGACAGGGCCGTCCAATCAGCCCCAGCATTTT.